The 20 T cell receptor beta chains reported below all come from one sample, sequenced in a study of T cells in Graves' hyperthyroidism and ophthalmopathy (dated by TCRdb to the late 2010s). Libraries came from multiplex PCR. TCRdb lists the instrument as Illumina HiSeq 2000. The TCR beta CDR3 regions were amplified from the RNA transcripts. A first-round RT-PCR of the TCR CDR3 used the HTBI primer set with the Qiagen OneStep RT-PCR kit. TCRdb ran its own pipeline on the public reads, namely fastp trimming at Q25 and MiXCR clone calling, and kept in-frame beta chains. Entries that share a CDR3 protein sequence are merged under the most common genes and DNA. The sample table records 400,000 to 600,000 distinct CDR3 sequences; around 21% of these occur just once. The leading ten clones occupy more than 25% of the sample. The sequenced sample was blood. The origin of the receptors is a man aged 18 to 29 with Graves' hyperthyroidism.

This clonotype was picked up many times. V and J are TRBV6-1 and TRBJ2-7; a possible D gene is TRBD1 (6 bases). V was cut by 5 bases and J by 3 bases, with 17 bases left in between. CDR3 length: 15 amino acids. Germline V CDR1 and CDR2: MNHNS, SASEGT. The CDR3 nucleotides are TGTGCCAGCAGTACCCCGAGGCAGGGGTTCTACGAGCAGTACTTC. Encoded protein: CASSTPRQGFYEQYF.

In this sample, this clonotype turned up a few times. The rearrangement joins TRBV29-1 to TRBJ2-7; possible D gene TRBD1, 6 bases. Germline CDR1 is SQVTM and CDR2 is ANQGSEA. The CDR3 is 11 residues long. Trimming pared 7 bases from V and 0 bases from J, leaving 7 bases between. CDR3 sequence reads: CSGTVSYEQYF. CDR3 in DNA: TGCAGCGGGACAGTCTCCTACGAGCAGTACTTC.

This clonotype has at least ten counts. The chain joins TRBV28 to TRBJ2-5; maybe TRBD2 (7 bases). CDR1 is MDHEN and CDR2 is SYDVKM in the germline V gene. Deletions cut 7 bases from V and 5 bases from J, with 17 bases between. The CDR3 consists of 14 residues. CDR3 coding DNA: TGTGCCAGCACCCCTGGGGGGCGGGAGGAGACCCAGTACTTC. Its protein product is CASTPGGREETQYF.

This clonotype came up many times. The chain recombines TRBV28 with TRBJ2-7, with TRBD1 matching over 7 bases. The V gene's germline CDR1 is MDHEN and CDR2 SYDVKM. V lost 7 bases to trimming and J lost 5 bases; unmatched junction nucleotides: 8. This CDR3 contains 13 residues. The CDR3 region is CASNDRVLDEQYF. CDR3 nucleotides: TGTGCCAGCAATGACAGGGTCTTGGACGAGCAGTACTTC. Full variable domain (missing parts from reference TRBV28 and TRBJ2-7): DVKVTQSSRYLVKRTGEKVFLECVQDMDHENMFWYRQDPGLGLRLIYFSYDVKMKEKGDIPEGYSVSREKKERFSLILESASTNQTSMYLCASNDRVLDEQYFGPGTRLTVT.

The rearrangement joins TRBV11-2 to TRBJ2-3, with D maybe TRBD1 (7 bases). This CDR3 is built from 14 residues. With 4 bases removed from V and 5 bases from J, the gap between germline ends came to 13 bases. The germline V gene has CDR1 SGHAT and CDR2 FQNNGV. CDR3 bases: TGTGCCAGCAGCTCCCAGGGGGGTGGAGATACGCAGTATTTT. It codes for CASSSQGGGDTQYF.

A few counts support this clonotype. A much larger clone is a single base away; this may be a read error. V usage is TRBV12-3 or TRBV12-4 and J usage is TRBJ1-1; maybe TRBD1 (5 bases). This CDR3 has 13 residues. The CDR3 nucleotides read TGTGCCAGCAGTTTGACGAGGGGTTATGAAGCTTGCTTT. Translating gives CASSLTRGYEACF.

This clonotype was counted many times. The chain joins TRBV12-3 or TRBV12-4 to TRBJ2-2, with 11 bases matching TRBD2. There are 15 residues in the CDR3. V dropped 6 bases and J dropped 4; count of bases not matched to a gene: 4. DNA for the CDR3: TGTGCCAGCAGACGACTAGCGGGGCTCACCGGGGAGCTGTTTTTT. As protein: CASRRLAGLTGELFF.

This clonotype was observed many times. V gene TRBV15 combines with J gene TRBJ1-5, with D possibly matching TRBD1 (5 bases). The ends were cut back, 2 bases at V and 5 bases at J, with 13 bases in the middle. The CDR3 runs to 15 residues. Looked up from germline, CDR1 is LNHNV and CDR2 is YYDKDF (reference sequence). The CDR3 is CATSRPGTMDQPQHF. The CDR3 nucleotides read TGTGCCACCAGCAGACCCGGGACGATGGATCAGCCCCAGCATTTT.

This clonotype was counted at least ten times. The genes are TRBV28 and TRBJ1-5, with 9 positions matching TRBD1. The CDR3 sequence is 18 residues long. V lost 4 bases to trimming and J lost 4 bases; unmatched junction nucleotides: 14. Germline lookup yields CDR1 MDHEN and CDR2 SYDVKM. The CDR3 loop reads CASSSNGDRARRNQPQHF. CDR3 nucleotides: TGTGCCAGCAGTTCTAATGGGGACAGGGCTCGTCGAAATCAGCCCCAGCATTTT.

This chain joins TRBV6-1 and TRBJ1-1; D may be TRBD1 (5 bases). Germline CDR1 MNHNS, CDR2 SASEGT. The CDR3 runs 15 residues. The ends were cut back, 6 bases at V and 1 base at J, with 15 bases in the middle. CDR3 coding DNA: TGTGCCAGCAGAGTAGACAGTAATGGGAACACTGAAGCTTTCTTT. Protein: CASRVDSNGNTEAFF.

This clonotype occurred many times. The junction departs from germline at one end; a sequencing error may be responsible. This rearrangement joins TRBV18 to TRBJ1-1; D unclear. This CDR3 spans 13 amino acids. The germline gives CDR1 KGHSH, CDR2 LQKENI. The CDR3 DNA reads TGTGCCAGCACACCCAAAGGGAACACTGAAGCTTTCTTT. This codes for CASTPKGNTEAFF.

Only one count was recorded for this clonotype. A much larger clone is a single base away; this may be a read error. This CDR3 fails to terminate in the conserved phenylalanine or tryptophan, so it likely reflects a read error. The rearrangement links TRBV12-3 or TRBV12-4 to TRBJ1-5; D is uncertain. V lost 5 bases and J lost 0, with 20 bases in between. The CDR3 runs 18 residues. The CDR3 spells CASSRTAPTKYSNQPQHY. Here the CDR3 DNA reads TGTGCCAGCAGTAGAACCGCCCCGACCAAGTATAGCAATCAGCCCCAGCATTAT.

In its sample, this clonotype was seen a few times. J is TRBJ2-2 and V is TRBV9; perhaps TRBD2 as D (5 bases). The CDR3 consists of 15 residues. CDR1 and CDR2 (germline): SGDLS, YYNGEE. Trimming cost V 0 bases and J 4 bases, with 10 bases left between them. CDR3 residues: CASSVGGIFTGELFF. As DNA, the CDR3 is TGTGCCAGCAGCGTAGGAGGGATCTTCACCGGGGAGCTGTTTTTT.

This clonotype was counted ten times or more. V is TRBV20-1 and J is TRBJ1-1; D ambiguous. This CDR3 comprises 12 residues. The germline CDR1 and CDR2 sequences are DFQATT and SNEGSKA (reference sequence). The CDR3 DNA sequence: TGCAGACCCGTTCTTAGGGACACTGAAGCTTTCTTT. Translated: CRPVLRDTEAFF.

Many counts were recorded for this clonotype. V gene TRBV6-5 combines with J gene TRBJ1-2, with D unclear. Germline V CDR1 and CDR2: MNHEY, SVGAGI. This CDR3 is built from 15 residues. V dropped 2 bases and J dropped 0 bases, with 10 bases sitting between them. CDR3 loop: CASSYNARTNYGYTF. The DNA of the CDR3 is TGTGCCAGCAGTTACAACGCCAGGACTAACTATGGCTACACCTTC.

There are many counts of this clonotype. V is TRBV6-1 and J is TRBJ1-5; unclear D gene. CDR1 is MNHNS and CDR2 is SASEGT in the germline V gene. V was pared by 6 bases and J by 3 bases, with 15 bases between. This CDR3 region has 15 residues. The DNA for the CDR3 is TGTGCCAGCAGCCTCGAACCTCGACCCAATCAGCCCCAGCATTTT. It is translated as CASSLEPRPNQPQHF.

V and J are TRBV29-1 and TRBJ1-3; the match to TRBD1 covers 7 bases. CDR3 size: 14 residues. Germline-derived CDR1 and CDR2 are SQVTM and ANQGSEA. The junction had 10 bases not matched to a gene; V was cut back by 7 bases and J by 4 bases. In DNA, the CDR3 is TGCAGCGCACTTATACAGGGGAGAGGAAACACCATATATTTT. Translation: CSALIQGRGNTIYF.

V and J are TRBV30 and TRBJ1-6; no clear D gene. The CDR3 totals 13 residues. Trimming cost V 2 bases and J 6 bases, with 8 bases left between them. Germline values: CDR1 GTSNPN, CDR2 SVGIG (reference sequence). CDR3 region: CAWSRQINSPLHF. In DNA, the CDR3 is TGTGCCTGGAGTCGGCAAATTAATTCACCCCTCCACTTT.

V is TRBV12-3 or TRBV12-4 and J is TRBJ2-7; possible D gene TRBD2, 5 bases. The length of the CDR3 is 14 residues. The germline V and J ends were trimmed by 7 bases and 2 bases, with 15 bases remaining between them. CDR3 DNA: TGTGCCAGCACCGAGAGTTTCGGGGCCTACGAGCAGTACTTC. This gives the protein CASTESFGAYEQYF.

This clonotype was counted a few times. The chain carries TRBV27 and TRBJ2-2; D not resolved. CDR3 length: 14 amino acids. Germline lookup yields CDR1 MNHEY and CDR2 SMNVEV (reference sequence). V lost 4 bases and J lost 0, with 6 bases in between. The CDR3 is CASSWQSNTGELFF. The CDR3 coding sequence is TGTGCCAGCAGTTGGCAGTCGAACACCGGGGAGCTGTTTTTT.